The TCR beta chain under discussion was sequenced for a study of T cell responses to AZD1222 COVID-19 vaccine. Remarks on this clone: Its antigen is currently unknown.

The germline V gene encodes CDR1 KGHSH and CDR2 LQKENI. V shed 2 bases and J 6 bases; nucleotides not matched to a gene: 11. This CDR3 is built from 17 residues. General study points: Dominant at 160-218 and 743-854, vaccine-associated CD4 TCRs also spanned spike. Donors in the cohort were predominantly white British and more often female, and clonal diversity was possibly underestimated.

Libraries were prepared by immunoSEQ multiplex PCR; TCRdb keeps only in-frame clonotypes and omits some of them. The sample records roughly 160,000 clones, roughly 89% being singletons. Timing groups of about 4 and about 12 weeks for second doses were pooled. This sample comprised peripheral blood, obtained 28 days after the second AZD1222 dose. The clonotype originates from an adult who received the AZD1222 COVID-19 vaccine. The chain joins TRBV18 to TRBJ2-5; TRBD2 matches at 11 bases. CDR3 sequence (DNA): TGTGCCAGCTCACCAGGGACTAGCGGTGATCTTCGGAAGACCCAGTACTTC. This codes for CASSPGTSGDLRKTQYF.